This T cell receptor (beta chain) was identified in a study of CD8+CD57+ T cells in acquired aplastic anemia (dated by TCRdb to 2016 to 2019). Study-level background: A mean of approximately 2.9 ug of DNA, ranging from roughly 0.2 to 27.4 ug, was extracted from sorted CD4+ and CD8+ cells. A CD8+CD57+ expansion meant a frequency higher than the mean frequency seen in healthy subjects. Broader findings and caveats from the paper: Between patients and healthy controls, no significant difference in CD8+ Simpson's diversity was found (P=0.060). Although 25 to 30 CD8+ CDR3 sequences were shared by patients and controls, these sequences appeared highly expressed in patients and within the immunodominant clones of patients.

Including cysteine and phenylalanine, the CDR3 has 12 amino acids. Here the CDR3 DNA is all that survives: 36 bases in frame from base 1. Based on the germline V gene, the CDR1 and CDR2 sequences are SQVTM and ANQGSEA. Worth noting for this clonotype: Which antigen it targets is not known. Mismatch with germline at one junction end may stem from a read error.

Flow cytometry had shown CD8+CD57+ cell expansion in the patients selected for sequencing. Every patient had a diagnosis of severe acquired aplastic anemia based on International Study of Aplastic Anemia and Agranulocytosis and Camitta criteria. At the time blood was sampled, none of the patients had received any therapy. In the study, sorted CD4+ and CD8+ blood T cells from patients with severe aplastic anemia and from healthy subjects underwent deep sequencing of TCR repertoires. In the USA, patient enrollment took place under clinicaltrials.gov protocols 00001620, 01623167, 00001397, 00071045, 00081523 and 00961064. Ficoll-Paque density gradient centrifugation was used to isolate peripheral blood mononuclear cells. CD4+ and CD8+ T cells were sorted by FACS or magnetic beads before DNA extraction. Genomic DNA was used as template for profiling of TCR beta VDJ combinations and CDR3 sequences. An Illumina HiSeq 2000 was used for TCR repertoire sequencing. Per the original workflow: TRBV/TRBJ rearrangement plots, CDR3 size and DJ length profiles, and Simpson's diversity index were used to assess repertoires. The most abundant DNA sequence in the deep sequencing data was defined as the immunodominant clone. CDR3 amino acid sequences were screened for sharing across subjects and compared with published repertoires and the VDJdb database. TCRdb passed the public sequencing reads through fastp at Q25 and MiXCR, retaining productive beta sequences. Entries are consolidated by CDR3 protein sequence, retaining the most common genes and DNA. These V and J calls originate from TCRdb's pipeline instead of the authors' own analysis. The sample table holds some 140,000 distinct CDR3 sequences, of which roughly half were seen once. The top ten constitute 9.5% to 15% of the sample.

The chain is made from TRBV29-1 and TRBJ1-1; the D gene is perhaps TRBD1, from 5 matching bases. Sequenced input: sorted CD4+, CD8+, or CD8+CD57+ T cells (not recorded which) from PBMCs. This sequence was found in a human donor with aplastic anemia. The CDR3 protein sequence reads: CSTRDAYTEVFF. The DNA sequence is as follows: TGCAGCACCAGGGATGCGTACACTGAAGTTTTCTTT.